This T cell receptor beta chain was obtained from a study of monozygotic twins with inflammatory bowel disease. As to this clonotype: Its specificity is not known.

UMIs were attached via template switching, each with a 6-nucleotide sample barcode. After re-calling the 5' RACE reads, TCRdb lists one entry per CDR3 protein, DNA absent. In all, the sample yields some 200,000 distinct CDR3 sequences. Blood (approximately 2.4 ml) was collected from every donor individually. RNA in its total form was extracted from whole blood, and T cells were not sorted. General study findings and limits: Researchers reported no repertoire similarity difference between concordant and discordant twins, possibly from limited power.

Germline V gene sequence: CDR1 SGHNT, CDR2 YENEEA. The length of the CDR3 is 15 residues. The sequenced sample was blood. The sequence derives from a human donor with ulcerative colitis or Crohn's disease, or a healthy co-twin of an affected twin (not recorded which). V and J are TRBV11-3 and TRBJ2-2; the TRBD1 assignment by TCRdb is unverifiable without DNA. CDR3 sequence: CASSSRDSPTGELFF.